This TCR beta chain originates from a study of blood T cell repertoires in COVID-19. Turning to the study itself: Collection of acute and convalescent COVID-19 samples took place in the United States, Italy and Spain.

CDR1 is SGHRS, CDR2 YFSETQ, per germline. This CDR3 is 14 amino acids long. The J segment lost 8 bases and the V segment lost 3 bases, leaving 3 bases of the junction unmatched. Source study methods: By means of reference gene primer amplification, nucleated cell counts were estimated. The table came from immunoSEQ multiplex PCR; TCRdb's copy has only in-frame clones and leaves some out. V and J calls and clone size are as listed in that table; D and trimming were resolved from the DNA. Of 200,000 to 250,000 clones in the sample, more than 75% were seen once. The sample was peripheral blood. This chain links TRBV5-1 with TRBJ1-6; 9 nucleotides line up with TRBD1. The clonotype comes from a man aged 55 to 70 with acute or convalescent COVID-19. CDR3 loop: CASSSTGGDSPLHF. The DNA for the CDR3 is TGCGCCAGCAGCTCGACAGGGGGGGATTCACCCCTCCACTTT.